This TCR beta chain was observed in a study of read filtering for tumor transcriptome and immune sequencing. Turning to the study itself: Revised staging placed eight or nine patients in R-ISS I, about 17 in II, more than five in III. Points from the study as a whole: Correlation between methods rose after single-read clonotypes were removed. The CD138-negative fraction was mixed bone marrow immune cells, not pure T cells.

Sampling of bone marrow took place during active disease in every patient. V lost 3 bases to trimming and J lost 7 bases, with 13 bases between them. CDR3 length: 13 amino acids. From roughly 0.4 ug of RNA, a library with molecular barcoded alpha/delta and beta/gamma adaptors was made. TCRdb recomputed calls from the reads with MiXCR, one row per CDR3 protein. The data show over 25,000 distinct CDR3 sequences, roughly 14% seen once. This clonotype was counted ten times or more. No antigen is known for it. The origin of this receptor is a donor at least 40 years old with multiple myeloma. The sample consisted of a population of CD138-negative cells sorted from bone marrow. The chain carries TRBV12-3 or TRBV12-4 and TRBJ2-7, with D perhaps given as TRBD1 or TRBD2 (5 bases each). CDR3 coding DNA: TGTGCCAGCAGTTTCGAGGGTTGGGGGGAGCAGTACTTC. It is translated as CASSFEGWGEQYF.